Included here is one TCR beta chain sequence, with context. This CDR3 contains 14 residues. Germline lookup yields CDR1 MNHNY and CDR2 SVGAGI (reference sequence). The J segment lost 7 bases and the V segment lost 5 bases, leaving 6 bases of the junction unmatched. Clones were read by immunoSEQ multiplex PCR, and TCRdb kept only the in-frame ones, dropping some. The sample shows more than 75,000 clones, around 94% of them seen only once. The sample is drawn from a study of technical replicates of blood from a few donors. This chain joins TRBV6-6 and TRBJ2-2; 8 bases agree with TRBD1. This receptor was taken from a human donor in good health. The sample taken for sequencing was T cells isolated from PBMCs. This CDR3 is CASSKDRVGGELFF. DNA of the CDR3: TGTGCCAGCAGTAAGGACAGGGTGGGCGGGGAGCTGTTTTTT.